The clone carrying this TCR beta chain was recorded at least ten times. Antigen specificity is unknown. This sample stems from a study of T-cell memory formation after mild COVID-19. At the level of the study: TCR clusters showed largely donor specificity. The study's findings and limits: Second-wave clones peaking on day 37 lacked confirmed SARS-CoV-2 specificity. Mainly in CM and EM were contracting CD4+ clones; CD8+ were in EMRA. Within pre-infection memory, some responding clones were found, suggesting cross-reactive memory joined.

Trimming stripped 4 bases from V and 0 bases from J, with 11 bases between. The CDR3 runs to 15 residues. CDR1 is SGHRS, CDR2 YFSETQ, per germline. Via MiXCR, TCRdb re-called the 5' RACE reads, giving one row per CDR3 protein. The table records fewer than 90,000 distinct CDR3 sequences, roughly 13% of them present only once. This chain uses TRBV5-1 with TRBJ2-4; D unresolved. Sequencing was carried out using PBMCs or a T cell subset sorted from them (not recorded which). The sequence came from a man aged 18 to 30 who had mild COVID-19 (a few samples of this study predate the infection). Cell type and time point are not known. CDR3 DNA sequence: TGCGCCAGCAGCCTCACTACAGAAGCCAAAAACATTCAGTACTTC. Protein product: CASSLTTEAKNIQYF.